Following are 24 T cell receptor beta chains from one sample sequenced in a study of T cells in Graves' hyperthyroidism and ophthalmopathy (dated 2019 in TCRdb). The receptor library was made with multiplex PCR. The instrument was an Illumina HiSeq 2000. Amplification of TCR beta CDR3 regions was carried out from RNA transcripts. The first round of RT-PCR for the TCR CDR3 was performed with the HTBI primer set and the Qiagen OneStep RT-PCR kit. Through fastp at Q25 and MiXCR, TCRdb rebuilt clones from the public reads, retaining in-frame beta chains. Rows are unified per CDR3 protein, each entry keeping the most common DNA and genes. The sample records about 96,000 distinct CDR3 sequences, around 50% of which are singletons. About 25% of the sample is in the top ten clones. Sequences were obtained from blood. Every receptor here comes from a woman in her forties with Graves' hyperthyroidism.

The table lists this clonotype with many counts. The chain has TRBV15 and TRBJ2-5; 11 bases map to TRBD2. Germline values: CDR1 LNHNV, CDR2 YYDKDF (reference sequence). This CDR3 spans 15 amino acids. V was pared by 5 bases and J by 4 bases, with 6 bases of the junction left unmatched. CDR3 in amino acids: CATSPPTSGIETQYF. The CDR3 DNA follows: TGTGCCACCAGCCCGCCGACTAGCGGGATAGAGACCCAGTACTTC.

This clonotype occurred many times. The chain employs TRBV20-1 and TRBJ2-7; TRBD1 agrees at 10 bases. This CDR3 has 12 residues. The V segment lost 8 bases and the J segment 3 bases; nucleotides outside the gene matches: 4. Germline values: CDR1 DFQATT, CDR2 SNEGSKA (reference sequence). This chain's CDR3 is CSWDRGNYEQYF. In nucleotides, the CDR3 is TGCAGTTGGGACAGGGGCAACTACGAGCAGTACTTC.

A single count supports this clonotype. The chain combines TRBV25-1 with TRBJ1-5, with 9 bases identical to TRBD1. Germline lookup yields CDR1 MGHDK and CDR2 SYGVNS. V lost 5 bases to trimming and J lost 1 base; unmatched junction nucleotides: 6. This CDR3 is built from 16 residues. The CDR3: CASSLGQGWSNQPQHF. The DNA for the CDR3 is TGTGCCAGCAGTTTGGGACAGGGCTGGAGCAATCAGCCCCAGCATTTT.

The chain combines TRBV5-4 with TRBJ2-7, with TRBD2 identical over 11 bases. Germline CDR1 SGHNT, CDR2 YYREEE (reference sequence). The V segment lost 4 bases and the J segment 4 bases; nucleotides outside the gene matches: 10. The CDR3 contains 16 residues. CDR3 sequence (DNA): TGTGCCAGCAGCGTTGAAATAGCGGGAGGGCCTTACGAGCAGTACTTC. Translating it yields CASSVEIAGGPYEQYF.

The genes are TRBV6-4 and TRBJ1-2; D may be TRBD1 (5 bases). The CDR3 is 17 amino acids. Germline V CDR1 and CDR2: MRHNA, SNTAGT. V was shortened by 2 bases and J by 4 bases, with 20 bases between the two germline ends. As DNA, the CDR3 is TGTGCCAGCAGTGACGGCGGGGGACGGGGAGGGACCTATGGCTACACCTTC. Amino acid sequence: CASSDGGGRGGTYGYTF.

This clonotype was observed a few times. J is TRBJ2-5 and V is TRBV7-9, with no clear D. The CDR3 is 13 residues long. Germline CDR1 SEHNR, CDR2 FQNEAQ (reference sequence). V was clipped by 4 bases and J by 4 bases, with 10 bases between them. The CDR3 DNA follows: TGTGCCAGCAGCTCCTCTTCCCGAGAGACCCAGTACTTC. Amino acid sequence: CASSSSSRETQYF.

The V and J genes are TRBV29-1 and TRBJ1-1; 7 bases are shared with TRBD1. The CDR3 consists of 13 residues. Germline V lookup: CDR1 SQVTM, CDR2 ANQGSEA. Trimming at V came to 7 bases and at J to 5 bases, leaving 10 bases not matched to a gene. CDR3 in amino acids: CSGGPETGTEAFF. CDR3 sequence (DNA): TGCAGCGGCGGACCCGAGACAGGGACTGAAGCTTTCTTT.

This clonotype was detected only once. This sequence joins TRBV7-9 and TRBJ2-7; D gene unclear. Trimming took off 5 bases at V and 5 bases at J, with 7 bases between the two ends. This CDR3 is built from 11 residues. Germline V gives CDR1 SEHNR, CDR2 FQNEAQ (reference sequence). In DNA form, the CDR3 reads TGTGCCAGCAGCGGCCGGGACGAGCAGTACTTC. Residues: CASSGRDEQYF.

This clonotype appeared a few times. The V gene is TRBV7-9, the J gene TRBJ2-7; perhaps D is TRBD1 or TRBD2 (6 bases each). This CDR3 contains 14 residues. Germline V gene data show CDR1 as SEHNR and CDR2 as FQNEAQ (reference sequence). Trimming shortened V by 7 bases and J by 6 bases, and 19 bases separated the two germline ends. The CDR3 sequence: CASKPGSRGAEQYF. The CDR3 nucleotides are TGTGCCAGCAAACCCGGCTCTAGGGGGGCCGAGCAGTACTTC.

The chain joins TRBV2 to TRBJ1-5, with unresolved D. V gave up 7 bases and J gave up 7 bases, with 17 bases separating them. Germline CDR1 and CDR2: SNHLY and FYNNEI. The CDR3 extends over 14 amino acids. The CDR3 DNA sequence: TGTGCCAGCACCCCGGGGTGGGTGCGGCAGCCCCAGCATTTT. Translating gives CASTPGWVRQPQHF. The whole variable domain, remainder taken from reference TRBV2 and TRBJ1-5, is EPEVTQTPSHQVTQMGQEVILRCVPISNHLYFYWYRQILGQKVEFLVSFYNNEISEKSEIFDDQFSVERPDGSNFTLKIRSTKLEDSAMYFCASTPGWVRQPQHFGDGTRLSIL.

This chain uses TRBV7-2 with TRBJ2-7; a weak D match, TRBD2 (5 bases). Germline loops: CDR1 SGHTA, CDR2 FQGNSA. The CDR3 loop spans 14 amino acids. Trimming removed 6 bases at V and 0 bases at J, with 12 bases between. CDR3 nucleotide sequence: TGTGCCAGCAGTGGCCGCGGAGGCTCCTACGAGCAGTACTTC. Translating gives CASSGRGGSYEQYF.

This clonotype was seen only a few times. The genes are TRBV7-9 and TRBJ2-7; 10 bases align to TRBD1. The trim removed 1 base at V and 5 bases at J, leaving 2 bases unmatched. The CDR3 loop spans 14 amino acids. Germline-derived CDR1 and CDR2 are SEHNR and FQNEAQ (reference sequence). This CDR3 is CASSLGDRGHEQYF. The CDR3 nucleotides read TGTGCCAGCAGCTTAGGGGACAGGGGTCACGAGCAGTACTTC.

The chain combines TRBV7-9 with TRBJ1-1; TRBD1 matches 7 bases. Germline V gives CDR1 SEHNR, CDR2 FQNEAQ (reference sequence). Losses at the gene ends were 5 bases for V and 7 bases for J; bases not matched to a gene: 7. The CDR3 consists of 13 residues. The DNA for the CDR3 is TGTGCCAGCAGCCTGACAGGGCTTAATGAAGCTTTCTTT. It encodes CASSLTGLNEAFF.

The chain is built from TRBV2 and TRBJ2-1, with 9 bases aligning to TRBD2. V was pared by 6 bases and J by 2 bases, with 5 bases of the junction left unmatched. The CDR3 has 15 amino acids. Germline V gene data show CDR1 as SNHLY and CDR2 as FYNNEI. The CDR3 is CASRATSGTYNEQFF. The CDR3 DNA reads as TGTGCCAGCAGGGCGACTAGCGGAACCTACAATGAGCAGTTCTTC.

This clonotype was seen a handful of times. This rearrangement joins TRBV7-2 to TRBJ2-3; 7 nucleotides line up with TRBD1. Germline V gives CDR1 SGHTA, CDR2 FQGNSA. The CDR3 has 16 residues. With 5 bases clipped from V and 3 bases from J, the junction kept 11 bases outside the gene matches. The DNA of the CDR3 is TGTGCCAGCAGCAAAAACATACAGGGGTGGACAGATACGCAGTATTTT. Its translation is CASSKNIQGWTDTQYF.

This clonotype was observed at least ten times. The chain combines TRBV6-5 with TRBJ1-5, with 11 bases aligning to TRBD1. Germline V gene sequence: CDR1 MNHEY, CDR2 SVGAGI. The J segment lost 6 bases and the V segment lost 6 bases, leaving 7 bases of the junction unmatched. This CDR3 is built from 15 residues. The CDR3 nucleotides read TGTGCCAGCAGCCACCGGGACAGGGGGGGTCAGCCCCAGCATTTT. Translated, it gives CASSHRDRGGQPQHF.

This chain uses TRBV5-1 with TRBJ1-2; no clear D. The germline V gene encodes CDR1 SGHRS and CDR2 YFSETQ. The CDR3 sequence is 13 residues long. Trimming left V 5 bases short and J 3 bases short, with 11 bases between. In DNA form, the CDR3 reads TGCGCCAGCAGGTTCGGGCAGCACTATGGCTACACCTTC. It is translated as CASRFGQHYGYTF.

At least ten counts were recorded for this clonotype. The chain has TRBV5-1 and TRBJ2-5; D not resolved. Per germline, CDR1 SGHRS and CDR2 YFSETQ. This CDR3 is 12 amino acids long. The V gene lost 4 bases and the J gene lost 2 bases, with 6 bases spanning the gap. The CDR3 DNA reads TGCGCCAGCAGCCGCCTACAAGAGACCCAGTACTTC. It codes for CASSRLQETQYF. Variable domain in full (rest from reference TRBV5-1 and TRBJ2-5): KAGVTQTPRYLIKTRGQQVTLSCSPISGHRSVSWYQQTPGQGLQFLFEYFSETQRNKGNFPGRFSGRQFSNSRSEMNVSTLELGDSALYLCASSRLQETQYFGPGTRLLVL.

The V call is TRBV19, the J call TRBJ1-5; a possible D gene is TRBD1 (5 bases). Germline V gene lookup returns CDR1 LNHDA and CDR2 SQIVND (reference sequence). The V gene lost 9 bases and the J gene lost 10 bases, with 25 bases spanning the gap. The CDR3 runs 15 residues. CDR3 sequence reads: CASSLGRGTNTPQHF. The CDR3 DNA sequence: TGTGCCAGCAGCTTAGGGAGGGGAACGAACACCCCCCAGCATTTT.

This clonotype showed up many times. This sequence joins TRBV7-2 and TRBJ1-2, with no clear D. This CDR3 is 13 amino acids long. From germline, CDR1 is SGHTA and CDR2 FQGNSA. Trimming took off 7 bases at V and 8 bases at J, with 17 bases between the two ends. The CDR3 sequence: CASTLGGNGGYTF. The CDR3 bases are TGTGCCAGCACCCTAGGAGGGAACGGGGGCTACACCTTC.

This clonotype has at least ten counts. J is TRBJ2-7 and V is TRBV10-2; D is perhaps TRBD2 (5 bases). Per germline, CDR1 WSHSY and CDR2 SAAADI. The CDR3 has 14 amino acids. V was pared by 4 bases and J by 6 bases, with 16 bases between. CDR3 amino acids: CASSGETRVFEQYF. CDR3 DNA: TGCGCCAGCAGTGGGGAGACTCGGGTTTTCGAGCAGTACTTC.

The CDR3 sequence is CSVPAAGEAFF. DNA for the CDR3: TGCAGCGTCCCGGCCGCTGGGGAAGCTTTCTTT. V usage is TRBV29-1 and J usage is TRBJ1-1; D unresolved. The CDR3 covers 11 residues. Deletions cut 6 bases from V and 8 bases from J, with 13 bases between. Looked up from germline, CDR1 is SQVTM and CDR2 is ANQGSEA.

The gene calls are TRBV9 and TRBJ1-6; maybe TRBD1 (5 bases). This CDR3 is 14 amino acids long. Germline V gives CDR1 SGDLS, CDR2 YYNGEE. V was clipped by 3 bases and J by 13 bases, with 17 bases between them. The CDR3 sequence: CASSGRGPGTPLHF. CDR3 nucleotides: TGTGCCAGCAGCGGAAGGGGACCCGGAACGCCCCTCCACTTT.

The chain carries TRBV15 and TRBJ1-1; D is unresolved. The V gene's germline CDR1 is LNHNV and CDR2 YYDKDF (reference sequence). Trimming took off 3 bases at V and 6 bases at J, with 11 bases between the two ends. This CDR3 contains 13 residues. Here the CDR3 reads CATSSSFSAEAFF. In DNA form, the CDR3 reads TGTGCCACCAGCAGCTCCTTTTCCGCTGAAGCTTTCTTT. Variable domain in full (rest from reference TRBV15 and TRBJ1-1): DAMVIQNPRYQVTQFGKPVTLSCSQTLNHNVMYWYQQKSSQAPKLLFHYYDKDFNNEADTPDNFQSRRPNTSFCFLDIRSPGLGDTAMYLCATSSSFSAEAFFGQGTRLTVV.